The T cell receptor (beta chain) under discussion was sequenced for a study of blood T cells in healthy people across ages. On the study more broadly: T cells yielded about one barcoded beta molecule per two cells through template switching. Study observations and caveats: Naive T cell percentage by flow cytometry tracked strongly with beta diversity. Both naive CD4+ cell counts and diversity were greater in long-lived donors than in aged donors. Reliance upon unsorted PBMCs precluded definitive naive versus antigen-experienced comparison.

As for this clonotype: Its antigen is not known.

For the second PCR, which ran for about 7 to 11 cycles, a sample-barcoded 5' primer and a J-beta primer mix were used. TCRdb fed the 5' RACE reads into MiXCR, producing one record per CDR3 protein. The sample contains 1 million to 1.2 million distinct CDR3 sequences, roughly two fifths of which appear only once. The CDR3 has 15 residues. In germline, CDR1 is MGHRA, CDR2 YSYEKL. Between the trimmed V and J ends, which lost 4 bases and 4 bases, there was a span of 14 bases. This receptor was taken from a man aged 18 to 30 in good health. V is TRBV4-1 and J is TRBJ1-5; D not resolved. Sequences were obtained from blood. The CDR3 reads CASSRSPIGNQPQHF. DNA for the CDR3: TGCGCCAGCAGCCGAAGTCCCATCGGTAATCAGCCCCAGCATTTT.